The sequence of this T cell receptor (beta chain) was determined in a study of identical twins. Via MiXCR, TCRdb re-called the 5' RACE reads, giving one row per CDR3 protein. The sample has more than 400,000 distinct CDR3 sequences, approximately 16% seen once. The germline V and J ends were trimmed by 2 bases and 10 bases, with 18 bases remaining between them. The CDR3 spans 15 residues. CDR1 and CDR2 from the germline V gene are SGHAT and FQDESV (reference sequence). These same records also appear under a second study, on yellow fever vaccine responses in identical twins.

The chain is built from TRBV11-1 and TRBJ2-1; D is possibly TRBD1 (5 bases). The TCR comes from a woman between 18 and 29 years old in good health. The source material was CD4+ T cells sorted from blood. The CDR3 sequence is CASSLWVEGRGEQFF. The CDR3 nucleotides read TGTGCCAGCAGCTTATGGGTGGAAGGTAGGGGCGAGCAGTTCTTC. Complete variable domain (other parts from reference TRBV11-1 and TRBJ2-1): EAEVAQSPRYKITEKSQAVAFWCDPISGHATLYWYRQILGQGPELLVQFQDESVVDDSQLPKDRFSAERLKGVDSTLKIQPAELGDSAMYLCASSLWVEGRGEQFFGPGTRLTVL.